These 19 T cell receptor beta chains share one sample of origin, sequenced in a study of T cells in women clearing cervical HPV infection. Using immunoSEQ multiplex PCR, the repertoire was profiled, and TCRdb retains in-frame clones only, with some absent. The repertoire table contains some 24,000 clones. Sample: blood buffy coat. The receptors here all came from a woman between 18 and 69 years old with a cervical HPV16 infection that either progressed to CIN3+ or cleared (not recorded which).

On this clone: The DNA ends 3 residues before the CDR3 does, and the rest of the CDR3 is filled in from the germline J gene. The chain links TRBV5-6 to TRBJ2-1; 7 bases are a match to TRBD1. This CDR3 region has 15 residues. Trimming cost V 4 bases and J 0 bases; bases outside gene matches: 4. Germline values: CDR1 SGHDT, CDR2 YYEEEE. CDR3 loop: CASSPGQLSYNEQFF. The CDR3 DNA, read in part, is TGTGCCAGCAGCCCGGGACAGCTCTCCTACAATGAG.

With regard to this clone: The DNA ends 3 residues before the CDR3 does, and the rest of the CDR3 is filled in from the germline J gene. This chain uses TRBV19 with TRBJ1-1, with TRBD1 as a possible D gene (5 bases). The length of the CDR3 is 13 residues. Trimming cost V 4 bases and J 2 bases, with 8 bases left between them. Germline V gives CDR1 LNHDA, CDR2 SQIVND (reference sequence). CDR3 DNA, as far as it was read: TGTGCCAGTAGTACGACAGAAAACACTGAA. This gives the protein CASSTTENTE. The whole CDR3 region reads CASSTTENTEAFF.

About this clone: The read falls 3 residues short of the CDR3 end, and the missing part is taken from the germline J gene. This sequence joins TRBV6-2 or TRBV6-3 and TRBJ1-4; TRBD1 is a possible D gene (5 bases). The V gene lost 4 bases and the J gene lost 6 bases, with 15 bases spanning the gap. CDR3 length equals 15 residues. CDR1 is MNHEY and CDR2 is SVGEGT in the germline V gene. The CDR3 bases that were read are TGTGCCAGCAGTTCAGGGACCGGGACTGATGAAAAA. As protein: CASSSGTGTDEK. The CDR3 in full is CASSSGTGTDEKLFF.

Notes on this clone: Read coverage stops 3 residues before the CDR3 terminus; the germline J gene supplies the remainder. The chain combines TRBV20-1 with TRBJ2-3, with 7 bases lining up with TRBD1. This CDR3 spans 14 amino acids. V dropped 4 bases and J dropped 1; count of bases not matched to a gene: 5. Germline V gene lookup returns CDR1 DFQATT and CDR2 SNEGSKA (reference sequence). CDR3 in amino acids: CSATDRVGTDTQYF. The DNA read from the CDR3 is TGCAGTGCTACCGACAGGGTGGGCACAGATACG.

As regards this clone: The read ends 3 residues early relative to the CDR3; the germline J gene fills the gap. The rearrangement links TRBV29-1 to TRBJ2-5; D is perhaps TRBD1 (6 bases). With 3 bases removed from V and 2 bases from J, the gap between germline ends came to 19 bases. CDR3 length: 16 residues. CDR1 and CDR2 (germline): SQVTM, ANQGSEA. The sequenced part of the CDR3 DNA is TGCAGCGTTGACAAGGGGGAAACTCTCTGGCAAGAGACC. Translated: CSVDKGETLWQET. The whole CDR3 reads CSVDKGETLWQETQYF.

A word on this clone: The read finishes 3 residues shy of the CDR3 end, and the germline J gene is used to complete it. The V gene is TRBV2, the J gene TRBJ2-4, with a possible D match to TRBD1 (5 bases). The CDR3 has 13 residues. The germline CDR1 and CDR2 sequences are SNHLY and FYNNEI. The CDR3 reads CASRVTENYGQYF. CDR3 bases read: TGTGCCAGCCGGGTGACAGAAAACTATGGT.

On this clone: The missing CDR3 end, 3 residues past where the read stops, is filled in from the germline J gene. V gene TRBV19 combines with J gene TRBJ2-4; no definite D call. Germline CDR1 is LNHDA and CDR2 is SQIVND (reference sequence). The CDR3 extends over 17 amino acids. With 2 bases removed from V and 0 bases from J, the gap between germline ends came to 14 bases. The sequenced CDR3 bases are TGTGCCAGTAGTATAAAGCTCTTACCCCTAGCCAAAAACATT. Encoded protein: CASSIKLLPLAKNI. The full CDR3 is CASSIKLLPLAKNIQYF.

With regard to this clone: The DNA ends 3 residues before the CDR3 does, and the rest of the CDR3 is filled in from the germline J gene. The chain combines TRBV5-1 with TRBJ2-7; possibly TRBD1 for D (6 bases). V was clipped by 0 bases and J by 5 bases, with 9 bases between them. The CDR3 is made up of 13 amino acids. CDR1 and CDR2 from the germline V gene are SGHRS and YFSETQ. The chain's CDR3 is CASSLGTVDEQYF. The covered CDR3 bases are TGCGCCAGCAGCTTGGGGACAGTTGACGAG. The variable domain in full, completed from reference TRBV5-1 and TRBJ2-7, reads KAGVTQTPRYLIKTRGQQVTLSCSPISGHRSVSWYQQTPGQGLQFLFEYFSETQRNKGNFPGRFSGRQFSNSRSEMNVSTLELGDSALYLCASSLGTVDEQYFGPGTRLTVT.

CDR3 amino acids: CASSQGSGRGYEQYF. The CDR3 bases that were read are TGTGCCAGCAGCCAGGGTAGCGGGAGAGGGTACGAG. The V gene is TRBV7-9, the J gene TRBJ2-7; 9 bases line up with TRBD2. Read coverage stops 3 residues before the CDR3 terminus; the germline J gene supplies the remainder. V lost 5 bases to trimming and J lost 4 bases; unmatched junction nucleotides: 9. Germline V lookup: CDR1 SEHNR, CDR2 FQNEAQ (reference sequence). This CDR3 has 15 amino acids.

Of note for this clone: The CDR3 end lies 3 residues beyond the end of the read and is filled in from the germline J gene. The chain couples TRBV5-1 to TRBJ2-3; TRBD2 agrees at 8 bases. The CDR3 extends over 16 amino acids. The trim removed 0 bases at V and 4 bases at J, leaving 7 bases unmatched. The germline V gene encodes CDR1 SGHRS and CDR2 YFSETQ. The CDR3 protein is CASSLVPGGRSDTQYF. CDR3 bases read: TGCGCCAGCAGCTTGGTACCGGGGGGGCGGTCAGATACG.

A word on this clone: The read gets to within 3 residues of the CDR3 end, and the germline J gene fills in the rest. The genes are TRBV19 and TRBJ1-2; tentatively, D is TRBD1 (5 bases). CDR1 and CDR2 from the germline V gene are LNHDA and SQIVND (reference sequence). The CDR3 loop spans 13 amino acids. The CDR3 protein is CASSLPGGNDYTF. The sequenced part of the CDR3 DNA is TGTGCCAGTAGTCTCCCGGGGGGGAACGAC. The full variable domain, rest sourced from reference TRBV19 and TRBJ1-2, is DGGITQSPKYLFRKEGQNVTLSCEQNLNHDAMYWYRQDPGQGLRLIYYSQIVNDFQKGDIAEGYSVSREKKESFPLTVTSAQKNPTAFYLCASSLPGGNDYTFGSGTRLTVV.

Of note for this clone: Coverage ceases 3 residues before the CDR3 finishes, and the germline J gene fills in the end. The chain is built from TRBV2 and TRBJ2-4; D is ambiguous. This CDR3 has 12 amino acids. Germline V gene data show CDR1 as SNHLY and CDR2 as FYNNEI. CDR3 sequence reads: CASSEAQVIQYF. CDR3 DNA, as far as it was read: TGTGCCAGCAGTGAAGCGCAGGTTATT.

As concerns this clone: The read is 3 residues too short to cover the CDR3 end, so that end is filled in from the germline J gene. V and J are TRBV19 and TRBJ2-3, with D possibly being TRBD1 (5 bases). The V and J ends lost 3 bases and 4 bases respectively, with 8 bases between them. Germline V gives CDR1 LNHDA, CDR2 SQIVND (reference sequence). The CDR3 loop spans 13 amino acids. The CDR3 here is CASSITRADTQYF. Incomplete CDR3 DNA: TGTGCCAGTAGTATTACCAGGGCAGATACG.

Judged by frequency, this clone is medium-sized. The read finishes 3 residues shy of the CDR3 end, and the germline J gene is used to complete it. This sequence joins TRBV18 and TRBJ2-5; D is ambiguous. The CDR3 has 13 residues. Germline V gene data show CDR1 as KGHSH and CDR2 as LQKENI. V gave up 9 bases and J gave up 0 bases, with 11 bases separating them. The CDR3 is CASQQINQETQYF. The DNA read from the CDR3 is TGTGCCAGTCAACAGATAAACCAAGAGACC.

Comments on this clone: The read terminates 3 residues ahead of where the CDR3 ends, so the germline J gene completes it. The V and J genes are TRBV7-9 and TRBJ2-3, with D possibly matching TRBD1 (5 bases). Trimming pared 5 bases from V and 4 bases from J, leaving 7 bases between. The CDR3 contains 12 residues. Germline V lookup: CDR1 SEHNR, CDR2 FQNEAQ (reference sequence). Incomplete CDR3 DNA: TGTGCCAGCAGCCCGACAGCAGATACG. This sequence encodes CASSPTADT. The whole CDR3 protein reads CASSPTADTQYF.

A note on this clone: The sequence runs out 3 residues before the end of the CDR3; the remainder is reconstructed from the germline J gene. The V and J genes are TRBV7-9 and TRBJ2-2, with D perhaps TRBD1 (6 bases). Germline CDR1 is SEHNR and CDR2 is FQNEAQ (reference sequence). The CDR3 spans 14 residues. This chain's CDR3 is CASSPQGYNSPLFF. Incomplete CDR3 DNA: TGTGCCAGCAGTCCGCAGGGGTATAATTCACCG.

A remark on this clone: The read gets to within 3 residues of the CDR3 end, and the germline J gene fills in the rest. The rearrangement links TRBV5-1 to TRBJ2-3; D possibly corresponds to TRBD2 (7 bases). The germline V gene has CDR1 SGHRS and CDR2 YFSETQ. The CDR3 has 15 residues. V shed 5 bases and J shed 3 bases, with 16 bases lying between them. The CDR3 region is CASSPAGAPTDTQYF. The CDR3 DNA, read in part, is TGCGCCAGCAGTCCGGCGGGGGCCCCGACAGATACG.

The CDR3 here is CASSFSYDYTF. The CDR3 DNA, read in part, is TGTGCCAGCAGCTTCTCCTACGAC. The gene calls are TRBV7-2 and TRBJ1-2; D ambiguous. The read halts 3 residues ahead of the CDR3 end, with the missing end drawn from the germline J gene. This CDR3 is 11 amino acids long. Germline assignment: CDR1 SGHTA and CDR2 FQGNSA.

As regards this clone: The missing CDR3 end, 3 residues past where the read stops, is filled in from the germline J gene. The chain links TRBV18 to TRBJ2-2; D remains ambiguous. This CDR3 is built from 13 residues. Germline V gene lookup returns CDR1 KGHSH and CDR2 LQKENI. V was trimmed by 2 bases and J by 2 bases, leaving 3 bases between them. Here the CDR3 reads CASSPSNTGELFF. The sequenced CDR3 bases are TGTGCCAGCTCACCATCAAACACCGGGGAG.